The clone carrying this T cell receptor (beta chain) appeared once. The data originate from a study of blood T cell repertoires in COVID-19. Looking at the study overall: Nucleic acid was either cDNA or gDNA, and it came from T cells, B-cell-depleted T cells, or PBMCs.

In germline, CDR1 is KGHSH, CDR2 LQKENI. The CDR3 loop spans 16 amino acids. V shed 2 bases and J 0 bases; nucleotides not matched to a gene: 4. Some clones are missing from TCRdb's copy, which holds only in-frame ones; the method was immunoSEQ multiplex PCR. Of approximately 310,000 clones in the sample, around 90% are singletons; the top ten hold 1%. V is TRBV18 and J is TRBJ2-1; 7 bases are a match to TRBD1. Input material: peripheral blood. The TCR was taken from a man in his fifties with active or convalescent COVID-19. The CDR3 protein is CASSPGTASSYNEQFF. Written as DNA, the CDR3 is TGTGCCAGCTCACCAGGGACAGCCAGCTCCTACAATGAGCAGTTCTTC. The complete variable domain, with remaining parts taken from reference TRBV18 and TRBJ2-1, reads NAGVMQNPRHLVRRRGQEARLRCSPMKGHSHVYWYRQLPEEGLKFMVYLQKENIIDESGMPKERFSAEFPKEGPSILRIQQVVRGDSAAYFCASSPGTASSYNEQFFGPGTRLTVL.